This TCR beta chain was sequenced in a study of blood T cell repertoires in COVID-19. About the research overall: T cells, B-cell-depleted T cells, or PBMCs provided the cDNA or gDNA that served as material.

Original methodology: Reference gene primer amplification gave nucleated cell count estimates. Measured with immunoSEQ multiplex PCR; TCRdb has only the in-frame clones, and not every one. The D gene and trimming were derived from the DNA, and the V and J assignments and clone size from that table. The sample carries some 150,000 clones, more than 75% recorded once. Germline CDR1 MDHEN, CDR2 SYDVKM. The CDR3 totals 16 residues. V lost 3 bases to trimming and J lost 7 bases, with 21 bases between them. The sequence was collected from a man aged 60 to 75 with active or convalescent COVID-19. The sequenced sample was peripheral blood. The chain is built from TRBV28 and TRBJ1-2; D may be TRBD1 (5 bases). This CDR3 reads CASSFGQGTVQGGYTF. CDR3 DNA sequence: TGTGCCAGCAGTTTCGGGCAGGGAACTGTTCAGGGTGGCTACACCTTC.